Following are 14 T cell receptor beta chains from one sample sequenced in a study of PD-1 blockade in mismatch repair-deficient tumors. Clones were sequenced by immunoSEQ multiplex PCR, and TCRdb holds only the in-frame ones, with some missing. The data contain tens of thousands of clones, approximately 84% of them singletons. Material: PBMCs, obtained before pembrolizumab treatment. The origin of the receptors is an adult with mismatch repair-deficient cancer.

V and J are TRBV6-1 and TRBJ2-1, with TRBD2 identical over 8 bases. The CDR3 length is 15 residues. With V trimmed by 2 bases and J by 8 bases, 8 bases remained unmatched. From germline, CDR1 is MNHNS and CDR2 SASEGT. CDR3 nucleotides: TGTGCCAGCAGTGAATCGGTAGCGGGAAGGTATGAGCAGTTCTTC. Its translation: CASSESVAGRYEQFF.

This chain joins TRBV5-4 and TRBJ2-5; TRBD2 might be the D (5 bases). Germline CDR1 is SGHNT and CDR2 is YYREEE (reference sequence). V lost 4 bases and J lost 3, with 22 bases in between. This CDR3 spans 17 amino acids. This CDR3 is CASSAKLGGSGEETQYF. The CDR3 nucleotides read TGTGCCAGCAGCGCAAAGCTAGGAGGCTCCGGTGAAGAGACCCAGTACTTC.

The rearrangement uses TRBV30 and TRBJ1-1, with D possibly matching TRBD1 (6 bases). Germline loops: CDR1 GTSNPN, CDR2 SVGIG (reference sequence). Deletions cut 5 bases from V and 5 bases from J, with 18 bases between. There are 14 residues in the CDR3. CDR3 sequence: CAWGLGGVGTEAFF. DNA for the CDR3: TGTGCCTGGGGCCTAGGGGGGGTAGGAACTGAAGCTTTCTTT.

The chain carries TRBV10-1 and TRBJ2-1; perhaps TRBD1 as D (5 bases). CDR3 length: 15 residues. V was shortened by 4 bases and J by 1 base, with 11 bases between the two germline ends. Per the germline V gene, CDR1 is WNHNN and CDR2 is SYGVQD (reference sequence). CDR3 sequence (DNA): TGCGCCAGCAGTGTGGGAAGGGGTTCCTACAATGAGCAGTTCTTC. As protein: CASSVGRGSYNEQFF.

In the case of this clone: Its ends do not fully match the called genes, so a read error is possible. The chain recombines TRBV29-1 with TRBJ2-2, with 10 bases that match TRBD1. CDR1 is SQVTM and CDR2 is ANQGSEA in the germline V gene. The CDR3 is 15 residues long. The CDR3 here is CSVEGQGVNTGELFF. The CDR3, as DNA: TGCAGCGTGGAAGGACAGGGGGTTAATACCGGGGAGCTGTTTTTT.

The chain links TRBV15 to TRBJ2-1, with D possibly TRBD1 on 5 matching bases. The germline CDR1 and CDR2 sequences are LNHNV and YYDKDF (reference sequence). V lost 3 bases to trimming and J lost 3 bases, with 18 bases between them. The length of the CDR3 is 17 residues. The CDR3 sequence is CATSSSQGRGFYNEQFF. The CDR3 DNA follows: TGTGCCACCAGCAGCAGCCAGGGTAGGGGTTTCTACAATGAGCAGTTCTTC.

This clone has just one count. V and J are TRBV27 and TRBJ1-1, with TRBD1 matching over 7 bases. CDR3 length: 15 residues. Germline assignment: CDR1 MNHEY and CDR2 SMNVEV (reference sequence). V was clipped by 3 bases and J by 3 bases; unmatched bases: 7. This CDR3 is CASSFLVDRDTEAFF. Here the CDR3 DNA reads TGTGCCAGCAGTTTCCTCGTCGACAGGGACACTGAAGCTTTCTTT.

The V and J genes are TRBV6-5 and TRBJ1-1; 8 bases agree with TRBD1. The V gene end was trimmed by 4 bases and the J gene end by 5 bases; junction bases not matched to a gene: 6. Germline assignment: CDR1 MNHEY and CDR2 SVGAGI. This CDR3 has 14 amino acids. In nucleotides, the CDR3 is TGTGCCAGCAGTTTACAGGGGGTTCGGACTGAAGCTTTCTTT. It is translated as CASSLQGVRTEAFF.

The table lists this clone with a few counts. This chain joins TRBV7-9 and TRBJ2-7; 11 nucleotides line up with TRBD2. Looked up from germline, CDR1 is SEHNR and CDR2 is FQNEAQ (reference sequence). The CDR3 consists of 15 residues. Losses at the gene ends were 4 bases for V and 2 bases for J; bases not matched to a gene: 4. CDR3 sequence reads: CASSSVLAGAYEQYF. CDR3 sequence (DNA): TGTGCCAGCAGCTCCGTACTAGCGGGAGCCTACGAGCAGTACTTC.

V is TRBV30 and J is TRBJ2-5; possibly TRBD2 for D (6 bases). CDR1 and CDR2 (germline): GTSNPN, SVGIG (reference sequence). The CDR3 is made up of 14 amino acids. V was trimmed by 5 bases and J by 6 bases, leaving 19 bases between them. The CDR3 bases are TGTGCCTGGCAACCTCGGGAGTTGGGAAAGACCCAGTACTTC. Protein product: CAWQPRELGKTQYF.

The chain couples TRBV6-1 to TRBJ2-7, with a weak D call TRBD1 (5 bases). CDR1 and CDR2 from the germline V gene are MNHNS and SASEGT. V was trimmed by 3 bases and J by 2 bases, leaving 8 bases between them. The CDR3 covers 13 residues. The CDR3 sequence is CASSDDSPYEQYF. CDR3 nucleotide sequence: TGTGCCAGCAGTGATGACAGCCCCTACGAGCAGTACTTC.

The rearrangement uses TRBV29-1 and TRBJ1-2; D may be TRBD1 (6 bases). CDR1 is SQVTM, CDR2 ANQGSEA, per germline. The CDR3 length is 15 residues. Trimming left V 3 bases short and J 8 bases short, with 22 bases between. In DNA, the CDR3 is TGCAGCGTTGACCTGGTAAGGCAGGGGAGAAGAGGCTACACCTTC. Its translation: CSVDLVRQGRRGYTF.

On this clone: A much more abundant neighbour one base away suggests this may be a read error. Different DNA sequences within this sample yield the same CDR3. V usage is TRBV7-9 and J usage is TRBJ2-1; TRBD1 is a possible D gene (6 bases). Germline V CDR1 and CDR2: SEHNR, FQNEAQ (reference sequence). The V end was cut by 2 bases, the J end by 2 bases, with 10 bases between. The CDR3 is 15 amino acids. The DNA for the CDR3 is TGTGCCAGCAGCTTAACACAGGGAACCTACAATGAGCAGTTCTTC. It specifies CASSLTQGTYNEQFF.

This clone was picked up one time. This sequence joins TRBV21-1 and TRBJ2-5; the table's TRBD2 call for D was not verified on the DNA. The J call may be wrong; the DNA end is better matched by TRBJ2-7. TRBV21-1 is shown as a pseudogene. The CDR3 runs 17 residues. In nucleotides, the CDR3 is TGTGCCGGGGAAGTCCTAGCGGGAGGTTCTTGCAGCTACGAGCAGTACTTC. Residues: CAGEVLAGGSCSYEQYF.